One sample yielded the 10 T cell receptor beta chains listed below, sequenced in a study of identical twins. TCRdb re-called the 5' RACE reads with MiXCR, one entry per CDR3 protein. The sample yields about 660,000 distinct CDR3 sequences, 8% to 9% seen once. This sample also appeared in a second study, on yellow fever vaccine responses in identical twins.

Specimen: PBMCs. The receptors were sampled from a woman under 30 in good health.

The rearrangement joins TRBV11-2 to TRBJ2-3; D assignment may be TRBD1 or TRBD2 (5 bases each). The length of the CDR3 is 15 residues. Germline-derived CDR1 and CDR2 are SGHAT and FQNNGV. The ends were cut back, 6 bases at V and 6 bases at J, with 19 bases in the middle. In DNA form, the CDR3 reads TGTGCCAGCAGAAACCGGGGCGCCCTGTCCGATACGCAGTATTTT. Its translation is CASRNRGALSDTQYF.

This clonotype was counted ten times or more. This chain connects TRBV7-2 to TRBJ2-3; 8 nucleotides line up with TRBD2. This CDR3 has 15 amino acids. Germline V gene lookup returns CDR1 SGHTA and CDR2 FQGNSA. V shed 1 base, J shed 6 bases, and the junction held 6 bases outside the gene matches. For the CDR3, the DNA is TGTGCCAGCAGCTTAGGCCCAGCGGGAGCCGATACGCAGTATTTT. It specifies CASSLGPAGADTQYF.

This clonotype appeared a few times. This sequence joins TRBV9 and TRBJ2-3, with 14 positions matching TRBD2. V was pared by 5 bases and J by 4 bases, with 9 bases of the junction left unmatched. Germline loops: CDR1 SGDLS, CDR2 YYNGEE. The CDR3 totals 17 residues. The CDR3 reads CASRAGTSGGKADTQYF. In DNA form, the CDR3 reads TGTGCCAGCAGGGCCGGGACTAGCGGGGGAAAAGCAGATACGCAGTATTTT. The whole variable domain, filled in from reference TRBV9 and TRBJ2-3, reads DSGVTQTPKHLITATGQRVTLRCSPRSGDLSVYWYQQSLDQGLQFLIQYYNGEERAKGNILERFSAQQFPDLHSELNLSSLELGDSALYFCASRAGTSGGKADTQYFGPGTRLTVL.

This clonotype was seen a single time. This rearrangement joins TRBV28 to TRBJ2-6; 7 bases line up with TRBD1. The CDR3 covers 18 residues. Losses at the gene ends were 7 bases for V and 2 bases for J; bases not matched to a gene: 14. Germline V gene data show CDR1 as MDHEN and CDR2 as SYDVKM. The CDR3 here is CASTPFGIDRAGANVLTF. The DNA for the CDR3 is TGTGCCAGCACCCCCTTTGGGATTGACAGGGCTGGGGCCAACGTCCTGACTTTC. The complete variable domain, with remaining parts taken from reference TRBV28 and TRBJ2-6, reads DVKVTQSSRYLVKRTGEKVFLECVQDMDHENMFWYRQDPGLGLRLIYFSYDVKMKEKGDIPEGYSVSREKKERFSLILESASTNQTSMYLCASTPFGIDRAGANVLTFGAGSRLTVL.

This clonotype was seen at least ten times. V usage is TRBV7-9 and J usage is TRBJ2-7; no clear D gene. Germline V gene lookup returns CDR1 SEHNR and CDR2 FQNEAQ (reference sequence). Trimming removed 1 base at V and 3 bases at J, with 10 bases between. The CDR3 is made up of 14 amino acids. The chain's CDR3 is CASSLGSVSYEQYF. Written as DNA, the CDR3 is TGTGCCAGCAGCTTAGGGTCGGTGAGCTACGAGCAGTACTTC. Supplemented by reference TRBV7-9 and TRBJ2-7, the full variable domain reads DTGVSQNPRHKITKRGQNVTFRCDPISEHNRLYWYRQTLGQGPEFLTYFQNEAQLEKSRLLSDRFSAERPKGSFSTLEIQRTEQGDSAMYLCASSLGSVSYEQYFGPGTRLTVT.

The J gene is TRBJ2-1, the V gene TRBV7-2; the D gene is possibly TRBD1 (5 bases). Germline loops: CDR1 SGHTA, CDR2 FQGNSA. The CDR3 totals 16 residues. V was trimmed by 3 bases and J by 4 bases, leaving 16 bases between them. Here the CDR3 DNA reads TGTGCCAGCAGCTTCCTCAGGGTAGGCCCTTACAATGAGCAGTTCTTC. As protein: CASSFLRVGPYNEQFF.

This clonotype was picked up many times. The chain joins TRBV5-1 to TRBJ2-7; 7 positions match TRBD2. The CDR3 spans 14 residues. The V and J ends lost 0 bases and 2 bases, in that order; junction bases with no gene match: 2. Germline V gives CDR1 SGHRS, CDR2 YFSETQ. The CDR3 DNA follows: TGCGCCAGCAGCTTGGAGGCGGGAGCCTACGAGCAGTACTTC. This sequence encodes CASSLEAGAYEQYF. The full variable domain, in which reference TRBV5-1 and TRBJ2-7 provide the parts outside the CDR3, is KAGVTQTPRYLIKTRGQQVTLSCSPISGHRSVSWYQQTPGQGLQFLFEYFSETQRNKGNFPGRFSGRQFSNSRSEMNVSTLELGDSALYLCASSLEAGAYEQYFGPGTRLTVT.

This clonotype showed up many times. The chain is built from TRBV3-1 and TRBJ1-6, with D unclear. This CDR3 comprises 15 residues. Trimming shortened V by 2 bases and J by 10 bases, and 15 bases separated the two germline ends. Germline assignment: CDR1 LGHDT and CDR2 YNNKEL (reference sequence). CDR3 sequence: CASSQSSGVGSPLHF. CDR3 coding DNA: TGTGCCAGCAGCCAATCTTCCGGGGTAGGATCACCCCTCCACTTT.

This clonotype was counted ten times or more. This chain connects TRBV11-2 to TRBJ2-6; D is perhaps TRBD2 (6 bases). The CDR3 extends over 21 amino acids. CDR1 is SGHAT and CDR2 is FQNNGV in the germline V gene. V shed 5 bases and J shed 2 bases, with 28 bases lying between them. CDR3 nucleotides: TGTGCCAGCAGCCGGAGGGCCTTTCCAAATTCCTTTAGTGCTGGGGCCAACGTCCTGACTTTC. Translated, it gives CASSRRAFPNSFSAGANVLTF.

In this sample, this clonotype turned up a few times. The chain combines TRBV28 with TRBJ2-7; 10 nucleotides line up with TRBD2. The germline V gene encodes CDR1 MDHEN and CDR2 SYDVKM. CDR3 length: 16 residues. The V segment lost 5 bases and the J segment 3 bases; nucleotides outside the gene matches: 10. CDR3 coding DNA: TGTGCCAGCAGTCCAACCATTCTAGCGGGGGTCTACGAGCAGTACTTC. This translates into CASSPTILAGVYEQYF. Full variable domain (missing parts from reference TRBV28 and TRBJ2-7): DVKVTQSSRYLVKRTGEKVFLECVQDMDHENMFWYRQDPGLGLRLIYFSYDVKMKEKGDIPEGYSVSREKKERFSLILESASTNQTSMYLCASSPTILAGVYEQYFGPGTRLTVT.